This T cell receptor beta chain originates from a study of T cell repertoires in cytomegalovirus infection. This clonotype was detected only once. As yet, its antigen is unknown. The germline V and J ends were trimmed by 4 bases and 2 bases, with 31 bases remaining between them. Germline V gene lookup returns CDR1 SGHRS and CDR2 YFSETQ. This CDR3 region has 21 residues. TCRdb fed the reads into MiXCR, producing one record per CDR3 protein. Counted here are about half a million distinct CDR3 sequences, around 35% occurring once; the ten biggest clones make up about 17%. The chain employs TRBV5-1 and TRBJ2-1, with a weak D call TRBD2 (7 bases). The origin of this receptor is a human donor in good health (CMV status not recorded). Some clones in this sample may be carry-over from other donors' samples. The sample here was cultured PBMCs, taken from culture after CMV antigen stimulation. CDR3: CASSMPTRDRLSGDTYNEQFF. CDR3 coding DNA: TGCGCCAGCAGCATGCCCACCCGGGACCGTCTAAGCGGGGACACCTACAATGAGCAGTTCTTC.